What follows are 14 T cell receptor beta chains derived from one specimen sequenced in a study of cytomegalovirus exposure and HLA in healthy donors. Both 60 Vbeta primers and 13 Jbeta primers went into the PCR. The table came from immunoSEQ multiplex PCR; TCRdb's copy has only in-frame clones and leaves some out. This table has fewer than 90,000 clones, around 78% appearing once. Sequencing was carried out using PBMCs. Every receptor here comes from a male donor in good health and CMV-seropositive.

The chain is built from TRBV28 and TRBJ1-4; 8 positions agree with TRBD1. The V segment lost 2 bases and the J segment 8 bases; nucleotides outside the gene matches: 16. Germline V gene sequence: CDR1 MDHEN, CDR2 SYDVKM. This CDR3 region has 18 residues. The CDR3 bases are TGTGCCAGCAGTTTAAGGGCGCAGGGGGCGCTGCTCCCAGAAAAACTGTTTTTT. Encoded protein: CASSLRAQGALLPEKLFF.

The sample holds one count of this clone. The chain employs TRBV30 and TRBJ1-5, with 7 nucleotides matching TRBD1. V lost 2 bases to trimming and J lost 9 bases; unmatched junction nucleotides: 10. CDR1 is GTSNPN, CDR2 SVGIG, per germline (reference sequence). This CDR3 has 14 residues. The CDR3 region is CAWSTGATEGPQHF. As DNA, the CDR3 is TGTGCCTGGAGTACAGGGGCGACCGAAGGGCCCCAGCATTTT.

The rearrangement uses TRBV7-2 and TRBJ1-1; D ambiguous. The V end lost 5 bases, the J end lost 2 bases, and 6 bases lay between the germline ends. This CDR3 is built from 12 residues. The germline CDR1 and CDR2 sequences are SGHTA and FQGNSA. The CDR3 sequence is CASSRVNTEAFF. CDR3 coding DNA: TGTGCCAGCAGCCGGGTTAACACTGAAGCTTTCTTT.

This chain joins TRBV5-6 and TRBJ2-5, with D perhaps matching TRBD1 (6 bases). The CDR3 runs 16 residues. The V end was cut by 4 bases, the J end by 4 bases, with 20 bases between. Looked up from germline, CDR1 is SGHDT and CDR2 is YYEEEE. CDR3 sequence: CASSAYIVNRVETQYF. In nucleotides, the CDR3 is TGTGCCAGCAGCGCCTACATAGTGAACAGGGTAGAGACCCAGTACTTC.

Remarks on this clone: One end of the junction is discordant with germline, which a read error may explain. The chain recombines TRBV18 with TRBJ1-1; 7 nucleotides agree with TRBD1. Germline lookup yields CDR1 KGHSH and CDR2 LQKENI. The CDR3 has 14 amino acids. CDR3: CASSSPRGRTEAFF. Written as DNA, the CDR3 is TGTGCCAGCTCATCACCTAGGGGGCGGACTGAAGCTTTCTTT.

This clone was found a few times. The chain links TRBV5-1 to TRBJ1-4; 7 positions match TRBD1. CDR1 SGHRS and CDR2 YFSETQ come from the germline V gene. The trim removed 6 bases at V and 0 bases at J, leaving 8 bases unmatched. The CDR3 is 16 residues long. The CDR3 protein is CASTKQGTSTNEKLFF. The CDR3 DNA sequence: TGCGCCAGCACCAAACAGGGGACCTCAACTAATGAAAAACTGTTTTTT. The full variable domain, rest sourced from reference TRBV5-1 and TRBJ1-4, is KAGVTQTPRYLIKTRGQQVTLSCSPISGHRSVSWYQQTPGQGLQFLFEYFSETQRNKGNFPGRFSGRQFSNSRSEMNVSTLELGDSALYLCASTKQGTSTNEKLFFGSGTQLSVL.

The chain uses TRBV13 and TRBJ2-7; possibly TRBD1 for D (5 bases). V was pared by 1 base and J by 5 bases, with 12 bases between. CDR1 is PRHDT and CDR2 is FYEKMQ in the germline V gene (reference sequence). This CDR3 has 14 amino acids. CDR3 loop: CASSLASGRDEQYF. The CDR3 nucleotides are TGTGCCAGCAGCTTAGCTTCTGGCAGGGACGAGCAGTACTTC.

This chain uses TRBV19 with TRBJ2-7; D perhaps matches TRBD1 (6 bases). The CDR3 runs to 13 residues. V was shortened by 3 bases and J by 4 bases, with 10 bases between the two germline ends. The V gene's germline CDR1 is LNHDA and CDR2 SQIVND (reference sequence). The CDR3 region is CASSMGAGYEQYF. In DNA, the CDR3 is TGTGCCAGTAGTATGGGGGCAGGGTACGAGCAGTACTTC.

The chain recombines TRBV5-4 with TRBJ2-7, with TRBD2 identical over 11 bases. Germline CDR1 is SGHNT and CDR2 is YYREEE (reference sequence). The CDR3 spans 15 residues. The V segment lost 5 bases and the J segment 1 base; nucleotides outside the gene matches: 5. The CDR3 sequence is CASSFGTSGSYEQYF. CDR3 bases: TGTGCCAGCAGTTTCGGGACTAGCGGATCCTACGAGCAGTACTTC.

This clone occurred a few times. The CDR3 spells CASSFDSGTGTEKLFF. In DNA form, the CDR3 reads TGTGCCAGCAGCTTTGACTCCGGGACAGGGACTGAAAAACTGTTTTTT. The chain joins TRBV5-4 to TRBJ1-4, with 9 bases that match TRBD1. The CDR3 consists of 16 residues. J was trimmed by 7 bases and V by 2 bases; bases with no gene match: 9. The germline CDR1 and CDR2 sequences are SGHNT and YYREEE (reference sequence).

This chain joins TRBV25-1 and TRBJ2-1; 10 bases map to TRBD2. V shed 6 bases and J 4 bases; nucleotides not matched to a gene: 6. Germline V CDR1 and CDR2: MGHDK, SYGVNS. This CDR3 has 15 amino acids. This CDR3 reads CASRAPSGSYNEQFF. The CDR3 DNA follows: TGTGCCAGCAGAGCCCCTAGCGGGAGTTACAATGAGCAGTTCTTC.

This chain connects TRBV5-1 to TRBJ2-3, with 9 bases identical to TRBD2. The CDR3 loop spans 15 amino acids. Germline-derived CDR1 and CDR2 are SGHRS and YFSETQ. Trimming at V came to 4 bases and at J to 3 bases, leaving 6 bases not matched to a gene. The CDR3 DNA reads as TGCGCCAGCAGCCCCTTCGCGGGAGGGACAGATACGCAGTATTTT. This translates into CASSPFAGGTDTQYF.

The chain is built from TRBV4-1 and TRBJ1-1; TRBD1 agrees at 9 bases. Germline CDR1 MGHRA, CDR2 YSYEKL. The CDR3 extends over 13 amino acids. Unmatched junction bases numbered 2, after V lost 1 base and J lost 8 bases. Here the CDR3 reads CASSQGGTGEAFF. For the CDR3, the DNA is TGCGCCAGCAGCCAAGGGGGGACAGGGGAAGCTTTCTTT.

The gene calls are TRBV9 and TRBJ1-1; the D gene is possibly TRBD1 (5 bases). CDR1 and CDR2 from the germline V gene are SGDLS and YYNGEE. V lost 4 bases and J lost 4, with 14 bases in between. The CDR3 runs 14 residues. CDR3 coding DNA: TGTGCCAGCAGCCTGGGGGGGGGTGTCACTGAAGCTTTCTTT. It specifies CASSLGGGVTEAFF. The full variable domain, rest sourced from reference TRBV9 and TRBJ1-1, is DSGVTQTPKHLITATGQRVTLRCSPRSGDLSVYWYQQSLDQGLQFLIQYYNGEERAKGNILERFSAQQFPDLHSELNLSSLELGDSALYFCASSLGGGVTEAFFGQGTRLTVV.